The rows below give T cell receptor beta chains drawn from one sample of a study of cytomegalovirus exposure and HLA in healthy donors. Sequencing was performed with immunoSEQ multiplex PCR; in TCRdb, only in-frame clones are kept and a portion is missing. The top ten hold roughly 0.33% of the sample, which has roughly 200,000 clones, approximately 86% seen once. What was sequenced was PBMCs. These receptor sequences come from a woman in her thirties in good health and CMV-seronegative. Each CDR3 is given with its conserved first and last residue. The D gene is left open where the match is weak. A row's size may be missing; if present it is once, few, many or a size class.

clone size	D gene	V gene	J gene	CDR3 protein	CDR3 DNA
NA	NA	TRBV6-5	TRBJ2-1	CASSPAGADNEQFF	TGTGCCAGCAGTCCGGCGGGGGCCGACAATGAGCAGTTCTTC
NA	TRBD2	TRBV7-7	TRBJ2-5	CASSLFGGASETQYF	TGTGCTAGCAGCTTATTCGGGGGGGCCAGCGAGACCCAGTACTTC
NA	NA	TRBV2	TRBJ2-6	CASRARIDRPSSGANVLTF	TGTGCCAGCAGGGCGCGGATCGACAGGCCCAGCTCTGGGGCCAACGTCCTGACTTTC
NA	TRBD2	TRBV7-8	TRBJ2-5	CASSLGLRASGSQETQYF	TGTGCCAGCAGCTTAGGTCTTCGGGCTAGCGGGAGTCAGGAGACCCAGTACTTC
NA	NA	TRBV4-1	TRBJ2-5	CASSQDTGIETQYF	TGCGCCAGCAGCCAAGATACAGGGATAGAGACCCAGTACTTC
NA	TRBD2	TRBV5-1	TRBJ2-5	CASSHGTSGGRLETQYF	TGCGCCAGCAGCCACGGGACTAGCGGGGGGCGGTTGGAGACCCAGTACTTC
once	NA	TRBV10-1	TRBJ1-5	CASSSGGGNQPQHF	TGCGCCAGCAGCTCAGGTGGGGGCAATCAGCCCCAACATTTT
few	NA	TRBV29-1	TRBJ2-1	CSVERESYNEQFF	TGCAGCGTTGAAAGGGAGTCCTACAATGAGCAGTTCTTC
NA	NA	TRBV28	TRBJ2-7	CASSPTRTDPGYEQYF	TGTGCCAGCAGTCCCACCCGGACAGATCCTGGCTACGAGCAGTACTTC
NA	NA	TRBV6-6	TRBJ1-2	CASSYDINNYGYTF	TGTGCCAGCAGTTATGACATCAATAACTATGGCTACACCTTC
once	TRBD2	TRBV6-1	TRBJ2-7	CASSPRGGSYEQYF	TGTGCCAGCAGCCCGCGCGGGGGCTCCTACGAGCAGTACTTC
NA	TRBD1	TRBV7-2	TRBJ2-1	CASRRGQGSYNEQFF	TGTGCCAGCAGACGTGGACAGGGATCCTACAATGAGCAGTTCTTC
NA	TRBD2	TRBV11-2	TRBJ2-7	CASSFPGTSNEQYF	TGTGCCAGCAGCTTCCCCGGGACTAGCAACGAGCAGTACTTC
NA	TRBD1	TRBV7-6	TRBJ1-5	CASSPSPPTGQGKNQPQHF	TGTGCCAGCAGCCCATCCCCTCCCACGGGACAGGGGAAAAATCAGCCCCAGCATTTT
NA	NA	TRBV19	TRBJ1-4	CASRPTAATNEKLFF	TGTGCCAGTAGACCGACAGCCGCAACTAATGAAAAACTGTTTTTT
NA	TRBD1	TRBV5-4	TRBJ2-7	CASSFKDRGPHEQYF	TGTGCCAGCAGCTTTAAAGACAGGGGGCCCCACGAGCAGTACTTC
few	NA	TRBV19	TRBJ1-1	CASSIQGRGTEAFF	TGTGCCAGTAGTATTCAGGGACGGGGGACTGAAGCTTTCTTT
NA	TRBD2	TRBV6-6	TRBJ2-7	CASSTPGSGATYEQYF	TGTGCCAGCAGTACCCCGGGGAGCGGGGCCACCTACGAGCAGTACTTC
NA	NA	TRBV5-6	TRBJ2-7	CASSFGTGNVNEQYF	TGTGCCAGCAGCTTTGGAACAGGGAATGTAAACGAGCAGTACTTC
NA	NA	TRBV20-1	TRBJ2-7	CSGSAAYGQYF	TGCAGTGGTTCGGCGGCGTACGGGCAGTACTTC
NA	TRBD2	TRBV7-9	TRBJ2-7	CASSPRNGGEQYF	TGTGCCAGCAGCCCACGGAACGGGGGGGAGCAGTACTTC
NA	NA	TRBV2	TRBJ1-2	CASTYEDGGLGYTF	TGTGCCAGCACCTACGAGGACGGCGGGTTGGGCTACACCTTC
NA	NA	TRBV2	TRBJ1-2	CASSVQALGGYTF	TGTGCCAGCAGTGTCCAGGCACTGGGTGGCTACACCTTC
NA	NA	TRBV29-1	TRBJ2-2	CSVENRGTGELFF	TGCAGCGTCGAGAACCGGGGAACCGGGGAGCTGTTTTTT
NA	NA	TRBV29-1	TRBJ2-1	CSVGRGGPYNEQFF	TGCAGCGTGGGCCGAGGAGGACCCTACAATGAGCAGTTCTTC
NA	NA	TRBV28	TRBJ2-3	CASRISHSGTDTQYF	TGTGCCAGCAGAATCTCCCACTCTGGCACAGATACGCAGTATTTT
NA	NA	TRBV29-1	TRBJ2-3	CSVVLGLTDTQYF	TGCAGCGTAGTCCTGGGCCTCACAGATACGCAGTATTTT
NA	NA	TRBV4-2	TRBJ2-3	CASSQESARGTQYF	TGTGCCAGCAGCCAAGAGTCGGCTAGGGGGACGCAGTATTTT
NA	TRBD2	TRBV5-1	TRBJ2-7	CASSIGTSYEQYF	TGCGCCAGCAGTATTGGGACTAGCTACGAGCAGTACTTC
NA	NA	TRBV6-1	TRBJ2-1	CASSEYLWFF	TGTGCCAGCAGTGAATATCTCTGGTTCTTC
NA	TRBD2	TRBV15	TRBJ2-1	CATSRGVGREILYNEQFF	TGTGCCACCAGCAGAGGGGTGGGGCGGGAGATCCTCTACAATGAGCAGTTCTTC
NA	NA	TRBV27	TRBJ2-7	CASSLQGHPQGHEQYF	TGTGCCAGCAGTTTACAAGGACACCCTCAGGGCCACGAGCAGTACTTC
once	NA	TRBV18	TRBJ2-1	CASSTNSANEQFF	TGTGCCAGCTCCACAAATAGCGCAAATGAGCAGTTCTTC
NA	TRBD2	TRBV6-5	TRBJ2-7	CASSTGLASYEQYF	TGTGCCAGCAGTACGGGACTAGCATCCTACGAGCAGTACTTC
NA	TRBD1	TRBV28	TRBJ2-3	CASSLYGTAGADTQYF	TGTGCCAGCAGTTTATACGGGACAGCCGGGGCAGATACGCAGTATTTT
NA	TRBD2	TRBV27	TRBJ2-1	CASSLGGDRRYEQFF	TGTGCCAGCAGTTTAGGGGGGGACCGCAGGTATGAGCAGTTCTTC
NA	TRBD1	TRBV5-8	TRBJ2-3	CASSLTVGTGATDTQYF	TGTGCCAGCAGCTTGACCGTCGGGACAGGGGCGACAGATACGCAGTATTTT
NA	NA	TRBV7-2	TRBJ1-3	CASSSRRDSGNTIYF	TGTGCCAGCAGCTCCCGACGGGACTCTGGAAACACCATATATTTT
once	TRBD2	TRBV19	TRBJ2-7	CASSNQLANSYEQYF	TGTGCCAGTAGTAACCAACTAGCGAATTCCTACGAGCAGTACTTC
NA	NA	TRBV29-1	TRBJ2-5	CSVKTSLETQYF	TGCAGCGTCAAGACTAGTCTGGAGACCCAGTACTTC